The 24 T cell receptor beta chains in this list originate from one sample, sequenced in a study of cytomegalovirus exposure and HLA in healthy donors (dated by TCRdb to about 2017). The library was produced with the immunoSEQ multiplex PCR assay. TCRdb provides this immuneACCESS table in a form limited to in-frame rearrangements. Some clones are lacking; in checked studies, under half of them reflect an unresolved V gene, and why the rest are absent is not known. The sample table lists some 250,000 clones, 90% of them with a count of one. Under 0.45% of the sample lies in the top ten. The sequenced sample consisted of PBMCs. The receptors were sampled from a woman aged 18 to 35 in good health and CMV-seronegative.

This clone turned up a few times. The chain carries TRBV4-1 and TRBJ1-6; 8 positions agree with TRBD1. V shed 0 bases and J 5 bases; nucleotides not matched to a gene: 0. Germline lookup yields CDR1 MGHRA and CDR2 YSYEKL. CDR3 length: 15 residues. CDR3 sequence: CASSQEDRDNSPLHF. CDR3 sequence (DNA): TGCGCCAGCAGCCAAGAGGACAGGGATAATTCACCCCTCCACTTT.

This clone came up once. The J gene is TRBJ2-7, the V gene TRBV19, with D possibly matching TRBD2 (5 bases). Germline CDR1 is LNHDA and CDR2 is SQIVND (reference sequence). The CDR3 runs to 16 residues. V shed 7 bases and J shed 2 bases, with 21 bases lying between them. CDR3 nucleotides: TGTGCCAGTAAAAGAGCGGCGGCTTCGACGGCCTACGAGCAGTACTTC. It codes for CASKRAAASTAYEQYF.

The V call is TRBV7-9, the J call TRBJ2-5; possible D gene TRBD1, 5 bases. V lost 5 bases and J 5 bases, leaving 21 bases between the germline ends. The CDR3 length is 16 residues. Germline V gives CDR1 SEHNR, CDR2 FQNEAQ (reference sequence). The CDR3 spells CASSHIGGARAETQYF. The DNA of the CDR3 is TGTGCCAGCAGCCATATAGGTGGGGCCAGGGCGGAGACCCAGTACTTC. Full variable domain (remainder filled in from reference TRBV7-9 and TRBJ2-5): DTGVSQNPRHKITKRGQNVTFRCDPISEHNRLYWYRQTLGQGPEFLTYFQNEAQLEKSRLLSDRFSAERPKGSFSTLEIQRTEQGDSAMYLCASSHIGGARAETQYFGPGTRLLVL.

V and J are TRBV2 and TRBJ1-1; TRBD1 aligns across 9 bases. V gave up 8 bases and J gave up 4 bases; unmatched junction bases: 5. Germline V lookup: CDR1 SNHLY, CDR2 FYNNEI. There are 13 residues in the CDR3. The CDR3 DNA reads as TGTGCCAGCCACAGGGGGCAGAGCACTGAAGCTTTCTTT. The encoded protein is CASHRGQSTEAFF. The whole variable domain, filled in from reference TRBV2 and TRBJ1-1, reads EPEVTQTPSHQVTQMGQEVILRCVPISNHLYFYWYRQILGQKVEFLVSFYNNEISEKSEIFDDQFSVERPDGSNFTLKIRSTKLEDSAMYFCASHRGQSTEAFFGQGTRLTVV.

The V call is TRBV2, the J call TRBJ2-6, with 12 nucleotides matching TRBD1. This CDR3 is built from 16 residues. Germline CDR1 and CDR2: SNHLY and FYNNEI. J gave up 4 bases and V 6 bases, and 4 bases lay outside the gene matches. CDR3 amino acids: CASSTGQGAGANVLTF. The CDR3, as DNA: TGTGCCAGCAGCACGGGACAGGGGGCAGGGGCCAACGTCCTGACTTTC.

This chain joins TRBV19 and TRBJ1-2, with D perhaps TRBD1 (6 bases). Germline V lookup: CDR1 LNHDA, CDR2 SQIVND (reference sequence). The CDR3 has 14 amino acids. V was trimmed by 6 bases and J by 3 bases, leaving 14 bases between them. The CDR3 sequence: CASRSPDSYYGYTF. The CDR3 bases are TGTGCCAGTAGATCGCCGGACAGTTACTATGGCTACACCTTC.

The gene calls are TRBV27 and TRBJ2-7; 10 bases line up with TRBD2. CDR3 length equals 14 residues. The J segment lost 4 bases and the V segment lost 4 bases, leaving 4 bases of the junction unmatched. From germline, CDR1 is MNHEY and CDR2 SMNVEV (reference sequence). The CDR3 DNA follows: TGTGCCAGCAGTTACGGGACTAGCGATTACGAGCAGTACTTC. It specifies CASSYGTSDYEQYF.

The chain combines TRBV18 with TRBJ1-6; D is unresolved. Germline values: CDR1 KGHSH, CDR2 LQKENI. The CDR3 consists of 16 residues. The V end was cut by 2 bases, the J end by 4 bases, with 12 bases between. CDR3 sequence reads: CASSPGQSAYNSPLHF. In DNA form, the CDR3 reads TGTGCCAGCTCACCAGGGCAGTCAGCTTATAATTCACCCCTCCACTTT.

The CDR3 reads CASSVSTSPGEKLFF. The CDR3 DNA reads as TGTGCCAGCAGCGTATCGACCTCCCCGGGTGAAAAACTGTTTTTT. The chain joins TRBV9 to TRBJ1-4; D gene ambiguous. V lost 1 base and J lost 7, with 14 bases in between. There are 15 residues in the CDR3. Germline V gene sequence: CDR1 SGDLS, CDR2 YYNGEE.

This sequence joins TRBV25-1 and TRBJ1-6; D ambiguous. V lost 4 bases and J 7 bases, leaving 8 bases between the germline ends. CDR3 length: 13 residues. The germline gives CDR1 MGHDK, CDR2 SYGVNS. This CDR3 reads CASSGRRNSPLHF. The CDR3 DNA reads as TGTGCCAGCAGTGGTCGCAGGAATTCACCCCTCCACTTT.

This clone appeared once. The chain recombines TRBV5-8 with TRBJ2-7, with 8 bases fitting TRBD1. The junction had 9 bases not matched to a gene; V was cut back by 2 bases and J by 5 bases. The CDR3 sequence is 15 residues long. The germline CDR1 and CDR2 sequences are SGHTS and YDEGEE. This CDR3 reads CASSFLQGVVHEQYV. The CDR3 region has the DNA TGTGCCAGCAGCTTCCTACAGGGGGTTGTCCACGAGCAGTACGTC.

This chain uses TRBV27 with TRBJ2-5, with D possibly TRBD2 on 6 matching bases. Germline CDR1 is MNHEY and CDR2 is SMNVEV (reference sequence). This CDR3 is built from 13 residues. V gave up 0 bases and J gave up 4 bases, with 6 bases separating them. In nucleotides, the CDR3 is TGTGCCAGCAGTTTATCCGGGGGAGAGACCCAGTACTTC. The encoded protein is CASSLSGGETQYF.

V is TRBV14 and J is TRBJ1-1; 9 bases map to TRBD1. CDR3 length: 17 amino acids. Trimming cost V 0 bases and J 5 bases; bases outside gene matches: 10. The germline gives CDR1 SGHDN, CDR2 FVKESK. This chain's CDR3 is CASSQESVGTGWTEAFF. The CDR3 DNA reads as TGTGCCAGCAGCCAAGAGTCGGTTGGGACAGGGTGGACTGAAGCTTTCTTT.

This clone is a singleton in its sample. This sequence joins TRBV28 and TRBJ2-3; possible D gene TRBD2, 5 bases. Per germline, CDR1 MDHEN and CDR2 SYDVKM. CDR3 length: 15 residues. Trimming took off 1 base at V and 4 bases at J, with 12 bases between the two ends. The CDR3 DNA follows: TGTGCCAGCAGTTTATTCACCCCGGGGTCAGATACGCAGTATTTT. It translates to CASSLFTPGSDTQYF.

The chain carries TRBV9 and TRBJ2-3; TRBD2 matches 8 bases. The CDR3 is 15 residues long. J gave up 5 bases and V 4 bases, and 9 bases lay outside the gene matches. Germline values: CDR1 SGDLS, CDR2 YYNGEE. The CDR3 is CASSIGLAGIDTQYF. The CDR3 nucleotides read TGTGCCAGCAGCATCGGGCTAGCGGGTATAGATACGCAGTATTTT.

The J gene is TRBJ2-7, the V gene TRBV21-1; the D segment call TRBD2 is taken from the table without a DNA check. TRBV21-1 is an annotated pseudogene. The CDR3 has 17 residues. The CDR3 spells CASSMRASIILSYEQYV. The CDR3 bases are TGTGCCAGCAGCATGAGGGCTAGCATTATCCTCTCCTACGAGCAGTACGTC.

The CDR3 reads CASSLDRGFSNQPQHF. CDR3 coding DNA: TGTGCCAGCAGCTTGGACAGGGGCTTTAGCAATCAGCCCCAGCATTTT. The genes are TRBV7-8 and TRBJ1-5; 9 bases align to TRBD1. V gave up 3 bases and J gave up 0 bases; unmatched junction bases: 3. CDR3 length: 16 residues. CDR1 and CDR2 (germline): SGHVS, FQNEAQ.

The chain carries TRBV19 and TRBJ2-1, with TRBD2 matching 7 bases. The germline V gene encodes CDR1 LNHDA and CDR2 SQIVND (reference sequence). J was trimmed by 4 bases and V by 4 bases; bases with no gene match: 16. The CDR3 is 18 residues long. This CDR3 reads CASSSPGLLRMEYNEQFF. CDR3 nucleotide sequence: TGTGCCAGTAGTAGCCCGGGACTACTAAGGATGGAATACAATGAGCAGTTCTTC.

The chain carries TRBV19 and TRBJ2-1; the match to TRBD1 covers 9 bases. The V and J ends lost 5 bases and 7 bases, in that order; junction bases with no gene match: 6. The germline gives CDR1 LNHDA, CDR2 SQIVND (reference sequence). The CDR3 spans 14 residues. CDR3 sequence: CASSAGQGGNEQFF. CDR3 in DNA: TGTGCCAGTAGTGCGGGACAGGGAGGGAATGAGCAGTTCTTC.

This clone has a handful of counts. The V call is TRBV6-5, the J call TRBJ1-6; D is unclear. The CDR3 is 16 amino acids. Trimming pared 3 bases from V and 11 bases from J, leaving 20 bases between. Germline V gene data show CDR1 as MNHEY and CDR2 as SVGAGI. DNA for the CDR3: TGTGCCAGCAGTTATCAGATGCGCGGGGAACGGACACCCCTCCACTTT. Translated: CASSYQMRGERTPLHF.

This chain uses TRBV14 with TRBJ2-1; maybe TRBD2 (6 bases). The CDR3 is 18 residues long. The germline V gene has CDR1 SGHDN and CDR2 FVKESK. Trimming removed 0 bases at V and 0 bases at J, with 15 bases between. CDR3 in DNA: TGTGCCAGCAGCCAAGACACTCTAGCGCCAAGCTCCTACAATGAGCAGTTCTTC. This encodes CASSQDTLAPSSYNEQFF.

CDR3 protein: CASSFGPPTYNEQFF. CDR3 DNA: TGTGCCAGCAGCTTTGGGCCGCCGACCTACAATGAGCAGTTCTTC. The chain links TRBV7-3 to TRBJ2-1; D remains ambiguous. V gave up 3 bases and J gave up 2 bases, with 11 bases separating them. Germline V gene data show CDR1 as SGHTA and CDR2 as FQGTGA. The CDR3 runs 15 residues.

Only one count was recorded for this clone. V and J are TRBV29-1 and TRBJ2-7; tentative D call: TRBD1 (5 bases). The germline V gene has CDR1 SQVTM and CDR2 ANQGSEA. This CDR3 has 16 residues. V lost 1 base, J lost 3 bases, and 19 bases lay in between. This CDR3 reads CSVEGSLGHHFYEQYF. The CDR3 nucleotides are TGCAGCGTTGAAGGTTCTCTGGGGCACCACTTCTACGAGCAGTACTTC.

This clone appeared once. CDR3 nucleotides: TGTGCCAGCAGCTTAGATCTCAACAGCCCTACCTACAATGAGCAGTTCTTC. As protein: CASSLDLNSPTYNEQFF. The chain joins TRBV11-2 to TRBJ2-1; D call uncertain. V was trimmed by 0 bases and J by 2 bases, leaving 14 bases between them. There are 17 residues in the CDR3. Germline lookup yields CDR1 SGHAT and CDR2 FQNNGV.